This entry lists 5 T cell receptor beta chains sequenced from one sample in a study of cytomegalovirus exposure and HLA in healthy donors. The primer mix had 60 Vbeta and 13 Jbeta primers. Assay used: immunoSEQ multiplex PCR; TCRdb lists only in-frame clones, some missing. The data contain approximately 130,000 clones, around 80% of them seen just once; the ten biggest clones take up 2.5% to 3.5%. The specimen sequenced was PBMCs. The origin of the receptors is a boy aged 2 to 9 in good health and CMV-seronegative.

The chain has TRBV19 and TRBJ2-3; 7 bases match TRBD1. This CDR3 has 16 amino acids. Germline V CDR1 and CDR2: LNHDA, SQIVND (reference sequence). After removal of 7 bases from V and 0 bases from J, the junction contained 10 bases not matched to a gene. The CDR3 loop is CASTRDSLSSTDTQYF. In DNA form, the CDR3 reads TGTGCCAGTACTAGGGACAGCCTGAGCAGCACAGATACGCAGTATTTT. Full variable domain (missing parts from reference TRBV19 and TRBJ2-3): DGGITQSPKYLFRKEGQNVTLSCEQNLNHDAMYWYRQDPGQGLRLIYYSQIVNDFQKGDIAEGYSVSREKKESFPLTVTSAQKNPTAFYLCASTRDSLSSTDTQYFGPGTRLTVL.

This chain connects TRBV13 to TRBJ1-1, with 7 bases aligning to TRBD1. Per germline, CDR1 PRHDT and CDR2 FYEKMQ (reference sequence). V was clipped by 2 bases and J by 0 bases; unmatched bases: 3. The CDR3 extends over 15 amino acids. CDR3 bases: TGTGCCAGCAGCTTACTAGACAGGGTGAACACTGAAGCTTTCTTT. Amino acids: CASSLLDRVNTEAFF.

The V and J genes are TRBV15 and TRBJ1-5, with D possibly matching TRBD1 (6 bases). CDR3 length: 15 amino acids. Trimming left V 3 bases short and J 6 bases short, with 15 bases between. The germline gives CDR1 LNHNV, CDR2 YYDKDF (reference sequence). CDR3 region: CATSREFRGGQPQHF. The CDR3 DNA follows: TGTGCCACCAGCAGGGAATTCAGGGGCGGTCAGCCCCAGCATTTT. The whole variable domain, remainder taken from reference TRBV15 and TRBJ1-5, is DAMVIQNPRYQVTQFGKPVTLSCSQTLNHNVMYWYQQKSSQAPKLLFHYYDKDFNNEADTPDNFQSRRPNTSFCFLDIRSPGLGDTAMYLCATSREFRGGQPQHFGDGTRLSIL.

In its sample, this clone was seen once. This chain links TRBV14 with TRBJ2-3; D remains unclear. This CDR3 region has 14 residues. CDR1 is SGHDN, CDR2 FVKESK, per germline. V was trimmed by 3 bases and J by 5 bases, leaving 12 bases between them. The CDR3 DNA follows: TGTGCCAGCAGCCACTTTGAGGTCAGAGATACGCAGTATTTT. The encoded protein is CASSHFEVRDTQYF.

CDR3 sequence: CASSQDSGQGLWNEQFF. The CDR3 region has the DNA TGCGCCAGCAGCCAAGATAGTGGCCAGGGCCTGTGGAATGAGCAGTTCTTC. The chain carries TRBV4-1 and TRBJ2-1; possible D gene TRBD1, 5 bases. Germline CDR1 MGHRA, CDR2 YSYEKL. This CDR3 has 17 amino acids. The ends were cut back, 0 bases at V and 7 bases at J, with 19 bases in the middle.